What follows are 12 T cell receptor beta chains derived from one specimen sequenced in a study of T cell responses to AZD1222 COVID-19 vaccine. Clones were sequenced by immunoSEQ multiplex PCR, and TCRdb holds only the in-frame ones, with some missing. The sample has about 130,000 clones, around 92% seen once. The sequencing here drew on peripheral blood, taken on day 0 of AZD1222 vaccination. The source of these receptors is an adult in good health.

The chain uses TRBV27 and TRBJ2-7, with D tentatively TRBD1 (6 bases). V lost 6 bases to trimming and J lost 2 bases, with 14 bases between them. Germline CDR1 and CDR2: MNHEY and SMNVEV (reference sequence). The CDR3 has 14 residues. Here the CDR3 DNA reads TGTGCCAGCAGCTCAGGGGTTTTAGCCTACGAGCAGTACTTC. This codes for CASSSGVLAYEQYF.

The rearrangement links TRBV19 to TRBJ2-3; possible D gene TRBD2, 5 bases. The CDR3 totals 15 residues. The germline V gene encodes CDR1 LNHDA and CDR2 SQIVND (reference sequence). V dropped 6 bases and J dropped 0 bases, with 13 bases sitting between them. This CDR3 is CASSLETRSTDTQYF. Written as DNA, the CDR3 is TGTGCCAGTAGCCTAGAAACTAGAAGCACAGATACGCAGTATTTT.

This chain uses TRBV21-1 with TRBJ2-7; the DNA was not used to check the table's D call, TRBD1. TRBV21-1 is an annotated pseudogene. The CDR3 totals 16 residues. The CDR3: CASNRNHSTPTYEQYF. The CDR3 DNA follows: TGTGCCAGCAACCGAAACCACAGTACTCCAACCTACGAGCAGTACTTC.

This chain uses TRBV5-6 with TRBJ2-1, with TRBD2 identical over 8 bases. Germline lookup yields CDR1 SGHDT and CDR2 YYEEEE. The CDR3 contains 14 residues. V lost 4 bases and J lost 4; bases outside the gene matches: 4. CDR3 DNA: TGTGCCAGCAGCAGCGGGAGATGGTACAATGAGCAGTTCTTC. Its translation is CASSSGRWYNEQFF.

The gene calls are TRBV19 and TRBJ2-1; D uncertain. The CDR3 is 12 residues long. V shed 3 bases and J shed 8 bases, with 8 bases lying between them. Germline loops: CDR1 LNHDA, CDR2 SQIVND (reference sequence). The CDR3: CASSIRADEQFF. The CDR3 DNA is TGTGCCAGTAGTATTCGGGCGGATGAGCAGTTCTTC. Combining the CDR3 with reference TRBV19 and TRBJ2-1 gives the whole variable domain DGGITQSPKYLFRKEGQNVTLSCEQNLNHDAMYWYRQDPGQGLRLIYYSQIVNDFQKGDIAEGYSVSREKKESFPLTVTSAQKNPTAFYLCASSIRADEQFFGPGTRLTVL.

This chain links TRBV5-6 with TRBJ2-7; D remains unclear. CDR1 SGHDT and CDR2 YYEEEE come from the germline V gene. This CDR3 spans 12 amino acids. Trimming left V 3 bases short and J 3 bases short, with 7 bases between. The CDR3 here is CASSSPGYEQYF. In DNA, the CDR3 is TGTGCCAGCAGCTCCCCCGGCTACGAGCAGTACTTC.

The chain's CDR3 is CATSKGGPQPQHF. DNA for the CDR3: TGTGCCACCAGTAAAGGGGGCCCTCAGCCCCAGCATTTT. The chain couples TRBV24-1 to TRBJ1-5; TRBD1 matches at 7 bases. Looked up from germline, CDR1 is KGHDR and CDR2 is SFDVKD. V lost 6 bases and J lost 6; bases outside the gene matches: 4. This CDR3 comprises 13 residues.

This clone was found once. The chain combines TRBV30 with TRBJ2-1, with TRBD2 matching over 10 bases. Germline-derived CDR1 and CDR2 are GTSNPN and SVGIG (reference sequence). The junction had 8 bases not matched to a gene; V was cut back by 3 bases and J by 9 bases. The CDR3 has 14 residues. CDR3 sequence: CAWRRTASGSEQFF. In DNA form, the CDR3 reads TGTGCCTGGAGACGAACGGCTAGCGGGAGTGAGCAGTTCTTC. The complete variable domain, with remaining parts taken from reference TRBV30 and TRBJ2-1, reads SQTIHQWPATLVQPVGSPLSLECTVEGTSNPNLYWYRQAAGRGLQLLFYSVGIGQISSEVPQNLSASRPQDRQFILSSKKLLLSDSGFYLCAWRRTASGSEQFFGPGTRLTVL.

As concerns this clone: This CDR3 is also generated by other DNA sequences in the sample. The V and J genes are TRBV6-5 and TRBJ2-1; D uncertain. Deletions cut 6 bases from V and 6 bases from J, with 6 bases between. CDR1 is MNHEY, CDR2 SVGAGI, per germline. The CDR3 length is 11 residues. The CDR3 reads CASSLGNEQFF. The CDR3 nucleotides read TGTGCCAGCAGCCTTGGCAATGAGCAGTTCTTC.

The chain has TRBV5-1 and TRBJ1-1; possibly TRBD1 for D (5 bases). V lost 4 bases and J lost 0, with 10 bases in between. Germline V gives CDR1 SGHRS, CDR2 YFSETQ. The CDR3 contains 14 residues. The chain's CDR3 is CASSQQVMNTEAFF. In nucleotides, the CDR3 is TGCGCCAGCAGCCAACAGGTAATGAACACTGAAGCTTTCTTT.

The chain links TRBV28 to TRBJ2-3; 14 nucleotides align to TRBD2. The V gene's germline CDR1 is MDHEN and CDR2 SYDVKM. With V trimmed by 6 bases and J by 3 bases, 8 bases remained unmatched. The CDR3 totals 17 residues. DNA of the CDR3: TGTGCCAGCAGCCGGGGACTAGCGGGAGATAGTACAGATACGCAGTATTTT. Its translation: CASSRGLAGDSTDTQYF.

This chain uses TRBV12-3 or TRBV12-4 with TRBJ1-4; D remains unclear. The V gene lost 3 bases and the J gene lost 8 bases, with 10 bases spanning the gap. The CDR3 length is 13 residues. This CDR3 reads CASSFRRGEKLFF. The CDR3 DNA reads TGTGCCAGCAGTTTCCGGCGGGGAGAAAAACTGTTTTTT.